This TCR beta chain was sequenced during a study of CXCR3-negative and CXCR3-positive naive CD8 T cells. Study as a whole: Each library gave roughly 1.4 +/- 0.3 million of some 150 million TRB reads. Broader study findings: Cryopreserved cells partially lost CXCR3 expression, and fresh PBMCs were used in most assays. The study found more hydrophobic TRB CDR3s in CXCR3-positive naive cells than in CXCR3-negative naive cells.

TRB cDNA libraries were made by UMI-labeled 5' RACE. TCRdb reprocessed the 5' RACE reads; each CDR3 protein has one entry and no DNA is given. Its clone listing holds about 53,000 distinct CDR3 sequences. A note on this clonotype: Its antigen is unknown.

Naivety in CD8+ T cells corresponded to a CD45RO-CCR7+CD27+CD95- phenotype. Sequencing was done on a sample of naive CXCR3- CD8+ T cells from blood. Subset noted: CD45RO-CCR7+CD27+CD95- naive CD8+ T cells lacking CXCR3 (TNR3-). This TCR derives from a human donor in good health. Some clones in this sample may be carry-over from other donors' samples.

The CDR3 protein is CASSSGQGVNRLQSQYF. This chain connects TRBV13 to TRBJ2-3; the D call from TCRdb, TRBD1, cannot be confirmed without DNA. CDR1 PRHDT and CDR2 FYEKMQ come from the germline V gene (reference sequence). The CDR3 sequence is 17 residues long.